A selection of T cell receptor beta chains follows, all from one sample in a study of T cell repertoires in cytomegalovirus infection. From the reads, TCRdb called clonotypes with MiXCR, one entry per CDR3 protein. This sample has 110,000 or so distinct CDR3 sequences, with less than 30% found just once. These TCRs' antigens remain unknown. The sequencing used CD8+ T cells from cultured PBMCs, collected from culture after CMV antigen stimulation. Receptor source: a human donor in good health (CMV status not recorded). Some clones in this sample may be carry-over from other donors' samples. CDR3s include the opening cysteine and the closing phenylalanine or tryptophan. D genes are given only for firm matches. Clone sizes are given selectively: once, few, many, or a class where the clone is expanded.

v_gene	j_gene	abundance	d_gene	CDR3nt	CDR3aa
TRBV6-1	TRBJ2-1	NA	NA	TGTGCCAGCAGTGAAGGCTGGGACCGAAGTTACAATGAGCAGTTCTTC	CASSEGWDRSYNEQFF
TRBV7-3	TRBJ1-3	few	NA	TGTGCCAGCAGCCGGTCTTCGGGAGGAAACACCATATATTTT	CASSRSSGGNTIYF
TRBV7-3	TRBJ2-1	NA	TRBD1	TGTGCCAGCAGCCCCGAAGGGACAGTGCCCTACAATGAGCAGTTCTTC	CASSPEGTVPYNEQFF
TRBV7-6	TRBJ1-1	many	NA	TGTGCCAGCAGCGCCCGGTGGGGGGAAATAGACACTGAAGCTTTCTTT	CASSARWGEIDTEAFF
TRBV27	TRBJ1-1	NA	NA	TGTGCCAGCAGTCCGGGATGGTCGAACACTGAAGCTTTCTTT	CASSPGWSNTEAFF
TRBV19	TRBJ2-5	many	NA	TGTGCCAGTAGTATAGGAGACAGCCTCAGAGAGACCCAGTACTTC	CASSIGDSLRETQYF
TRBV12-3/TRBV12-4	TRBJ2-5	NA	NA	TGTGCCAGCAGTCTCCTATCGGTTGGGTCACAAGAGACCCAGTACTTC	CASSLLSVGSQETQYF
TRBV5-4	TRBJ1-1	few	NA	TGTGCCAGCAGCTTGGAGCAAGGGCTCAACACTGAAGCTTTCTTT	CASSLEQGLNTEAFF
TRBV27	TRBJ1-2	NA	NA	TGTGCCAGCAGCTTAGGGGGGGCAGGTGGCTACACCTTC	CASSLGGAGGYTF
TRBV7-3	TRBJ2-3	NA	NA	TGTGCCAGCAGCCAGGGGGGCGGCGAGACAGATACGCAGTATTTT	CASSQGGGETDTQYF
TRBV7-4	TRBJ2-5	once	TRBD1	TGTGCCAGCAGCCCAGGGACAGCAGCCCAAGAGACCCAGTACTTC	CASSPGTAAQETQYF
TRBV10-3	TRBJ2-7	NA	NA	TGTGCCATCAGTGAGTTGGACAGCTCCTACGAGCAGTACTTC	CAISELDSSYEQYF
TRBV7-6	TRBJ2-3	few	TRBD2	TGTGCCAGCAGCTTACTAGCGGGGTTGGGAGATACGCAGTATTTT	CASSLLAGLGDTQYF